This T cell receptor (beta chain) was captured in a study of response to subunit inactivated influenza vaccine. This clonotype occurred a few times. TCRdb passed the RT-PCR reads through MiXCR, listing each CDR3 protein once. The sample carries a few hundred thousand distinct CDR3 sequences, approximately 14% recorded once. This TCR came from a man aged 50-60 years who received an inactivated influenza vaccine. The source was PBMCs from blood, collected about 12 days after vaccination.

DNA of the CDR3: TGCAGTGCTAGTAAAAGCTCCTACGAGCAGTACTTC. This codes for CSASKSSYEQYF. J is TRBJ2-7 and V is TRBV20-1; D remains unclear. The CDR3 has 12 amino acids. The germline CDR1 and CDR2 sequences are DFQATT and SNEGSKA (reference sequence). The ends were cut back, 3 bases at V and 0 bases at J, with 6 bases in the middle.